This T cell receptor beta chain is drawn from a study of cytomegalovirus exposure and HLA in healthy donors. Assay used: immunoSEQ multiplex PCR; TCRdb lists only in-frame clones, some missing. Of some 120,000 clones in the sample, 95% to 97% were seen once. Separation from the approximately 690-subject first cohort characterized the 120-subject validation cohort, to which the donors belonged. Points from the study as a whole: TCR beta chains numbering more than 150 were designated cytomegalovirus-associated. Specific recognition of CMV antigens was confirmed in vitro for a few chains (all CMV-associated). Most TCR sequences were seen very rarely across donors, but some public TCRs occurred in many.

As to this clone: Its antigen is undetermined. The sample holds other DNA sequences that translate to the same CDR3.

Sequenced input: PBMCs. The clonotype originates from a man between 18 and 35 years old in good health and CMV-seronegative.

CDR3 protein: CASSIAGSSYEQYF. The DNA for the CDR3 is TGTGCCAGTAGTATAGCTGGGAGCTCCTACGAGCAGTACTTC. The chain couples TRBV19 to TRBJ2-7; D is possibly TRBD2 (5 bases). This CDR3 has 14 residues. The V gene lost 1 base and the J gene lost 0 bases, with 7 bases spanning the gap. Germline CDR1 is LNHDA and CDR2 is SQIVND (reference sequence).